Following are 18 T cell receptor beta chains from one sample sequenced in a study of T cells in Graves' hyperthyroidism and ophthalmopathy. Using RNA transcripts as the source, TCR beta CDR3 regions were amplified. RT-PCR in the first round (using the HTBI primer set) targeted the TCR CDR3. TCRdb reanalysed the multiplex PCR reads using MiXCR and keeps one entry per CDR3 protein. This repertoire shows roughly 96,000 distinct CDR3 sequences, around 50% found once; its top ten account for roughly 27%. Sequenced input: blood. The source of these receptors is a woman in her 40s with Graves' hyperthyroidism.

This chain joins TRBV7-9 and TRBJ2-2; D is possibly TRBD1 (6 bases). CDR1 and CDR2 from the germline V gene are SEHNR and FQNEAQ (reference sequence). The length of the CDR3 is 16 residues. With 6 bases removed from V and 5 bases from J, the gap between germline ends came to 19 bases. The CDR3 nucleotides read TGTGCCAGCAGTTATCAGGGGTGGGCAAAGACCGGGGAGCTGTTTTTT. Translating it yields CASSYQGWAKTGELFF.

The count of this clonotype is one. A much larger clone sits a single nucleotide away, making a read error possible. The V gene is TRBV10-3, the J gene TRBJ2-5; possibly TRBD1 for D (6 bases). The V gene's germline CDR1 is ENHRY and CDR2 SYGVKD. Trimming cost V 3 bases and J 4 bases, with 21 bases left between them. The CDR3 is 17 amino acids. The CDR3 here is CAISDPPFRGHLETQYF. CDR3 coding DNA: TGTGCCATCAGTGACCCTCCATTCCGGGGACATTTAGAGACCCAGTACTTC.

The rearrangement links TRBV10-2 to TRBJ1-1, with D possibly matching TRBD1 (6 bases). The CDR3 is 14 residues long. V lost 9 bases and J 5 bases, leaving 19 bases between the germline ends. Germline V gives CDR1 WSHSY, CDR2 SAAADI. DNA of the CDR3: TGCGCCAGGAGTTACGGGGGGAGGGGGACTGAAGCTTTCTTT. It specifies CARSYGGRGTEAFF.

About this clonotype itself: This may come from a read error, since a much larger clone is one base off. The chain combines TRBV2 with TRBJ2-7; D may correspond to TRBD1 or TRBD2 (5 bases each). Germline V gives CDR1 SNHLY, CDR2 FYNNEI. This CDR3 comprises 15 residues. DNA for the CDR3: TGTGCCAGCAGCCGGACTCCGGGACGAGCTGCCGAGCAGTGCTTC. Protein: CASSRTPGRAAEQCF.

J is TRBJ2-5 and V is TRBV10-3; 9 bases map to TRBD1. The CDR3 runs 15 residues. With 5 bases clipped from V and 11 bases from J, the junction kept 15 bases outside the gene matches. In germline, CDR1 is ENHRY, CDR2 SYGVKD. CDR3 protein: CAISPGGDRVREQYF. The CDR3 DNA is TGTGCCATCAGTCCTGGCGGGGACAGGGTTAGGGAGCAGTACTTC.

The chain uses TRBV7-8 and TRBJ1-6, with D possibly being TRBD1 (5 bases). The CDR3 contains 13 residues. V shed 9 bases and J shed 10 bases, with 16 bases lying between them. The germline V gene encodes CDR1 SGHVS and CDR2 FQNEAQ. The CDR3 reads CASSIGGNSPLHF. CDR3 coding DNA: TGTGCCAGTAGTATTGGGGGAAACTCACCCCTCCACTTT.

V gene TRBV7-8 combines with J gene TRBJ2-1; no firm D call. Trimming shortened V by 1 base and J by 3 bases, and 4 bases separated the two germline ends. Germline V CDR1 and CDR2: SGHVS, FQNEAQ. The CDR3 runs 13 residues. The CDR3 DNA reads as TGTGCCAGCAGCTTAGTCGGCTACAATGAGCAGTTCTTC. Protein sequence: CASSLVGYNEQFF.

At least ten counts were recorded for this clonotype. The J gene is TRBJ2-5, the V gene TRBV7-2; 8 bases align to TRBD2. V gave up 4 bases and J gave up 7 bases; unmatched junction bases: 5. This CDR3 spans 13 amino acids. CDR1 is SGHTA and CDR2 is FQGNSA in the germline V gene. CDR3 nucleotide sequence: TGTGCCAGCAGCTCTGTCGGGGGGGGGACCCAGTACTTC. This encodes CASSSVGGGTQYF.

This clonotype has only a few counts. The CDR3 spells CAIRTFETNTEAFF. The DNA for the CDR3 is TGTGCCATCAGGACGTTTGAGACCAACACTGAAGCTTTCTTT. The rearrangement links TRBV10-3 to TRBJ1-1; D is ambiguous. Per germline, CDR1 ENHRY and CDR2 SYGVKD. This CDR3 is built from 14 residues. V lost 6 bases to trimming and J lost 2 bases, with 13 bases between them.

This clonotype was seen at least ten times. The chain employs TRBV20-1 and TRBJ2-7; 9 bases agree with TRBD2. Trimming at V came to 6 bases and at J to 0 bases, leaving 6 bases not matched to a gene. This CDR3 has 14 amino acids. The germline CDR1 and CDR2 sequences are DFQATT and SNEGSKA (reference sequence). The CDR3 here is CSATSTSGSYEQYF. The CDR3, as DNA: TGCAGTGCCACCTCGACTAGCGGCTCCTACGAGCAGTACTTC.

This clonotype was seen at least ten times. The chain uses TRBV5-1 and TRBJ2-2; TRBD1 agrees at 8 bases. CDR3 size: 15 residues. Germline V gene sequence: CDR1 SGHRS, CDR2 YFSETQ. The V gene end was trimmed by 4 bases and the J gene end by 4 bases; junction bases not matched to a gene: 6. CDR3 coding DNA: TGCGCCAGCAGCGAAGGGACAGGACTCACCGGGGAGCTGTTTTTT. Protein product: CASSEGTGLTGELFF.

The chain combines TRBV5-1 with TRBJ2-5; D unclear. CDR3 length equals 14 residues. Trimming stripped 5 bases from V and 5 bases from J, with 16 bases between. CDR1 SGHRS and CDR2 YFSETQ come from the germline V gene. The CDR3 here is CASRDGVLLETQYF. CDR3 nucleotides: TGCGCCAGCAGGGATGGGGTGTTATTGGAGACCCAGTACTTC.

To note about this clonotype: Since a much larger clone is just one base distant, this may be a read error. The CDR3 does not end in the conserved phenylalanine or tryptophan, so this is likely a read error. This sequence joins TRBV28 and TRBJ2-7, with 10 bases lining up with TRBD1. CDR1 and CDR2 from the germline V gene are MDHEN and SYDVKM. After removal of 8 bases from V and 6 bases from J, the junction contained 7 bases not matched to a gene. This CDR3 comprises 13 residues. DNA of the CDR3: TGTGCCAGCGACCGGGACAGGGGCTCCGAGCAGTACCTC. This encodes CASDRDRGSEQYL.

This clonotype appeared many times. This chain links TRBV7-3 with TRBJ2-7; D remains unclear. Trimming shortened V by 2 bases and J by 6 bases, and 11 bases separated the two germline ends. Germline V CDR1 and CDR2: SGHTA, FQGTGA. The CDR3 length is 13 residues. CDR3 sequence: CASSLALGGEQYF. CDR3 bases: TGTGCCAGCAGCTTAGCTTTAGGCGGCGAGCAGTACTTC.

V is TRBV7-3 and J is TRBJ2-2, with unresolved D. Trimming pared 2 bases from V and 8 bases from J, leaving 6 bases between. CDR3 length: 12 residues. Germline CDR1 reads SGHTA; CDR2 reads FQGTGA. CDR3 region: CASSLDGGELFF. CDR3 DNA sequence: TGTGCCAGCAGCTTAGATGGAGGGGAGCTGTTTTTT.

This clonotype was detected many times. The chain couples TRBV7-2 to TRBJ2-3; TRBD2 agrees at 7 bases. The CDR3 contains 17 residues. V gave up 4 bases and J gave up 0 bases; unmatched junction bases: 10. The germline V gene has CDR1 SGHTA and CDR2 FQGNSA. CDR3 loop: CASSSPFGSGSTDTQYF. As DNA, the CDR3 is TGTGCCAGCAGCTCCCCTTTCGGTAGCGGGAGCACAGATACGCAGTATTTT. The full variable domain, rest sourced from reference TRBV7-2 and TRBJ2-3, is GAGVSQSPSNKVTEKGKDVELRCDPISGHTALYWYRQSLGQGLEFLIYFQGNSAPDKSGLPSDRFSAERTGGSVSTLTIQRTQQEDSAVYLCASSSPFGSGSTDTQYFGPGTRLTVL.

This clonotype was recorded at least ten times. The CDR3 loop is CASAGDGELFF. CDR3 bases: TGTGCCAGCGCTGGGGACGGGGAGCTGTTTTTT. The chain couples TRBV6-5 to TRBJ2-2; D is unclear. V dropped 8 bases and J dropped 7 bases, with 8 bases sitting between them. Germline V gene sequence: CDR1 MNHEY, CDR2 SVGAGI. The CDR3 spans 11 residues.

This chain joins TRBV10-3 and TRBJ2-5; 11 nucleotides line up with TRBD2. Germline CDR1 is ENHRY and CDR2 is SYGVKD. Losses at the gene ends were 2 bases for V and 5 bases for J; bases not matched to a gene: 13. The CDR3 runs to 18 residues. CDR3 sequence: CAISEPGKLAGVRETQYF. In DNA form, the CDR3 reads TGTGCCATCAGTGAGCCAGGCAAACTAGCGGGAGTCAGGGAGACCCAGTACTTC.